This T cell receptor (beta chain) was found in a study of blood T cell repertoires in COVID-19. Profiling relied on immunoSEQ multiplex PCR, and the TCRdb table lists in-frame clones only, not all of them. Among about 310,000 clones listed, 75% to 90% were seen once. The V and J ends lost 7 bases and 5 bases respectively, with 15 bases between them. The CDR3 spans 15 residues. Germline V gives CDR1 MDHEN, CDR2 SYDVKM. The TCR comes from a woman between 40 and 55 years old who had recovered from COVID-19. V is TRBV28 and J is TRBJ1-6; the D gene is possibly TRBD1 (5 bases). The source material was PBMCs or T cells enriched from blood (not recorded which). CDR3 loop: CASKIGGDNNSPLHF. DNA for the CDR3: TGTGCCAGCAAAATCGGGGGTGATAATAATTCACCCCTCCACTTT. The variable domain in full, with the rest retrieved from reference TRBV28 and TRBJ1-6, is DVKVTQSSRYLVKRTGEKVFLECVQDMDHENMFWYRQDPGLGLRLIYFSYDVKMKEKGDIPEGYSVSREKKERFSLILESASTNQTSMYLCASKIGGDNNSPLHFGNGTRLTVT.